This paragraph reports one T cell receptor beta chain. As yet, its antigen is unknown. At one of its ends the junction is not consistent with the germline gene, which may arise from a read error. The sample originates from a study of Ad26.COV2.S vaccination and SARS-CoV-2 variants. Whole-study context: Doses of Ad26.COV2.S were injected into muscle once or twice, 56 days apart. Findings and caveats of the study: Considerable breadth of spike-specific CD8+ and CD4+ T cell responses has reportedly been documented following vaccination. Vaccine recipients surpassed placebo recipients in spike-specific TCR breadth.

The treatment denotes: around 19 received Ad26.COV2.S at low or high dose, single or two shots; about five received placebo; per-sample allocation not given. Samples were taken on day 63 after the first vaccine or placebo injection. Adults aged 18-55 years in Boston included the donor. The CDR3 extends over 14 amino acids. Germline assignment: CDR1 MDHEN and CDR2 SYDVKM. The repertoire was sequenced with immunoSEQ multiplex PCR; TCRdb's copy has only in-frame clones and lacks some. This repertoire shows around 450,000 clones, approximately 89% found once; its top ten account for about 2.7%. The sample consisted of peripheral blood, taken in a trial of Ad26.COV2.S vaccine versus placebo. The chain couples TRBV28 to TRBJ2-5, with D tentatively TRBD1 (6 bases). The TCR sequence derives from a person between 18 and 65 years old who received the Ad26.COV2.S COVID-19 vaccine or a placebo. DNA of the CDR3: TGTGCCAGCAGAAGCCGGACAGATCAAGGGACCCAGTACTTC. This sequence encodes CASRSRTDQGTQYF.